This entry lists 19 T cell receptor beta chains sequenced from one sample in a study of OX40 agonist ivuxolimab in advanced cancers. The library was produced with the immunoSEQ multiplex PCR assay. TCRdb's version of the immuneACCESS table is confined to in-frame rearrangements and falls short of the full clone set. An unresolved V gene accounts for under half of the shortfall where checked; the remainder is of unknown origin. Across this sample there are some 74,000 clones, with approximately 94% seen only once. The ten largest make up about 10% of the sample. Sample: CD4+ or CD8+ T cells sorted from blood, taken in a trial of the OX40 agonist ivuxolimab. All receptors come from an adult with an advanced solid tumor such as melanoma, head and neck, liver or kidney cancer.

The CDR3 reads CASSLGQRVEAFF. CDR3 nucleotide sequence: TGTGCCAGCAGTTTGGGGCAGAGAGTTGAAGCTTTCTTT. The chain recombines TRBV28 with TRBJ1-1, with a weak D call TRBD1 (5 bases). V lost 3 bases and J 7 bases, leaving 12 bases between the germline ends. CDR3 length: 13 residues. Germline V CDR1 and CDR2: MDHEN, SYDVKM.

The V call is TRBV2, the J call TRBJ2-7; weak D call: TRBD1 (5 bases). The CDR3 has 14 residues. CDR1 is SNHLY and CDR2 is FYNNEI in the germline V gene. With 4 bases removed from V and 6 bases from J, the gap between germline ends came to 16 bases. CDR3 protein: CASSVEDISCEQYF. CDR3 sequence (DNA): TGTGCCAGCAGTGTAGAGGACATAAGTTGCGAGCAGTACTTC.

This clone has only one observation. This rearrangement joins TRBV19 to TRBJ1-4; D is uncertain. V was trimmed by 6 bases and J by 8 bases, leaving 22 bases between them. The CDR3 runs to 16 residues. Germline V CDR1 and CDR2: LNHDA, SQIVND (reference sequence). Here the CDR3 DNA reads TGTGCCAGTAGCTGGGGAGTCGGCCGGGAGAAAGAAAAACTGTTTTTT. Residues: CASSWGVGREKEKLFF.

V is TRBV6-1 and J is TRBJ2-7; 7 nucleotides match TRBD2. Germline trimming cut 4 bases from V and 5 bases from J; bases unmatched to any gene: 2. There are 12 residues in the CDR3. CDR1 MNHNS and CDR2 SASEGT come from the germline V gene. The DNA of the CDR3 is TGTGCCAGCAGTGGACTAGCACACGAGCAGTACTTC. This encodes CASSGLAHEQYF.

This clone was recorded a few times. The chain uses TRBV11-2 and TRBJ2-5; weak D call: TRBD1 (6 bases). The CDR3 sequence is 15 residues long. The V gene's germline CDR1 is SGHAT and CDR2 FQNNGV. V was pared by 2 bases and J by 2 bases, with 12 bases between. The CDR3 loop is CASSLSQGGQETQYF. In nucleotides, the CDR3 is TGTGCCAGCAGCTTATCCCAAGGGGGACAAGAGACCCAGTACTTC.

V and J are TRBV19 and TRBJ2-2, with D possibly TRBD1 on 5 matching bases. V was shortened by 3 bases and J by 4 bases, with 12 bases between the two germline ends. Germline V gene lookup returns CDR1 LNHDA and CDR2 SQIVND (reference sequence). CDR3 length equals 15 residues. The CDR3 DNA reads as TGTGCCAGTAGTATTGTGGCAGGGTTCACCGGGGAGCTGTTTTTT. Its translation: CASSIVAGFTGELFF. Full variable domain (remainder filled in from reference TRBV19 and TRBJ2-2): DGGITQSPKYLFRKEGQNVTLSCEQNLNHDAMYWYRQDPGQGLRLIYYSQIVNDFQKGDIAEGYSVSREKKESFPLTVTSAQKNPTAFYLCASSIVAGFTGELFFGEGSRLTVL.

CDR3 region: CASSPGDVRHEQYF. Written as DNA, the CDR3 is TGTGCCAGCAGCCCAGGGGATGTACGGCACGAGCAGTACTTC. V usage is TRBV7-9 and J usage is TRBJ2-7, with D perhaps matching TRBD1 (6 bases). Trimming stripped 5 bases from V and 5 bases from J, with 16 bases between. The CDR3 is 14 amino acids. Germline V lookup: CDR1 SEHNR, CDR2 FQNEAQ (reference sequence).

The V and J genes are TRBV6-5 and TRBJ2-7, with D perhaps TRBD2 (6 bases). V was clipped by 7 bases and J by 3 bases, with 16 bases between them. The CDR3 spans 14 residues. Germline CDR1 and CDR2: MNHEY and SVGAGI. In DNA, the CDR3 is TGTGCCAGCACCATCGGGGGTTATGGCTACGAGCAGTACTTC. Protein sequence: CASTIGGYGYEQYF.

The rearrangement joins TRBV6-5 to TRBJ2-7, with D possibly TRBD2 on 5 matching bases. The V gene's germline CDR1 is MNHEY and CDR2 SVGAGI. This CDR3 contains 11 residues. V shed 5 bases and J shed 3 bases, with 5 bases lying between them. For the CDR3, the DNA is TGTGCCAGCAGTACTAGCTACGAGCAGTACTTC. Amino acid sequence: CASSTSYEQYF.

This clone is a singleton in its sample. V is TRBV7-6 and J is TRBJ2-5; 13 nucleotides align to TRBD2. V shed 4 bases and J 5 bases; nucleotides not matched to a gene: 7. Germline V lookup: CDR1 SGHVS, CDR2 FNYEAQ. This CDR3 contains 16 residues. The CDR3 here is CASSWTSGRPGETQYF. As DNA, the CDR3 is TGTGCCAGCAGCTGGACTAGCGGGAGACCAGGGGAGACCCAGTACTTC.

Only a few counts were recorded for this clone. The V gene is TRBV19, the J gene TRBJ2-1, with D possibly matching TRBD1 (5 bases). Germline lookup yields CDR1 LNHDA and CDR2 SQIVND (reference sequence). The CDR3 totals 15 residues. V was cut by 3 bases and J by 1 base, with 10 bases left in between. CDR3 DNA sequence: TGTGCCAGTAGTATCCCAGGGATGTCCTACAATGAGCAGTTCTTC. This codes for CASSIPGMSYNEQFF. Full variable domain (outside the CDR3, taken from reference TRBV19 and TRBJ2-1): DGGITQSPKYLFRKEGQNVTLSCEQNLNHDAMYWYRQDPGQGLRLIYYSQIVNDFQKGDIAEGYSVSREKKESFPLTVTSAQKNPTAFYLCASSIPGMSYNEQFFGPGTRLTVL.

This clone appeared once. The V and J genes are TRBV7-3 and TRBJ2-6, with D uncertain. The CDR3 has 15 amino acids. Germline V gene sequence: CDR1 SGHTA, CDR2 FQGTGA. The V end lost 3 bases, the J end lost 0 bases, and 6 bases lay between the germline ends. The CDR3 here is CASSFWTSGANVLTF. The CDR3 DNA reads as TGTGCCAGCAGCTTTTGGACCTCTGGGGCCAACGTCCTGACTTTC.

CDR3 nucleotide sequence: TGTGCCAGCGCTAGCGGGGAAGACGGGGAGCTGTTTTTT. Its protein is CASASGEDGELFF. This sequence joins TRBV6-4 and TRBJ2-2; 9 nucleotides align to TRBD2. V was clipped by 8 bases and J by 7 bases; unmatched bases: 5. CDR3 length: 13 amino acids. Germline V gives CDR1 MRHNA, CDR2 SNTAGT.

V is TRBV6-6 and J is TRBJ2-5, with D possibly TRBD1 on 7 matching bases. The end of the DNA aligns better with TRBJ2-7, so the J call may be wrong. Germline values: CDR1 MNHNY, CDR2 SVGAGI (reference sequence). This CDR3 contains 16 residues. The CDR3 nucleotides are TGTGCCAGCAGTTACTCTCAAGGAGGGGGCCTAAACGAGCAGTACTTC. Encoded protein: CASSYSQGGGLNEQYF.

The rearrangement links TRBV11-2 to TRBJ2-3; either TRBD1 or TRBD2 may fit D (6 bases each). This CDR3 spans 16 amino acids. Per germline, CDR1 SGHAT and CDR2 FQNNGV. V lost 5 bases to trimming and J lost 1 base, with 16 bases between them. CDR3 loop: CASSPLRGVGTDTQYF. The CDR3 nucleotides read TGTGCCAGCAGCCCATTAAGGGGGGTGGGCACAGATACGCAGTATTTT.

The rearrangement links TRBV9 to TRBJ2-2, with a weak D call TRBD2 (6 bases). V lost 4 bases, J lost 4 bases, and 8 bases lay in between. The CDR3 runs to 13 residues. Germline CDR1 reads SGDLS; CDR2 reads YYNGEE. CDR3: CASSIGGTGELFF. Here the CDR3 DNA reads TGTGCCAGCAGCATCGGGGGCACCGGGGAGCTGTTTTTT.

This chain connects TRBV7-9 to TRBJ2-3, with 8 bases matching TRBD2. The ends lost 3 bases at V and 2 bases at J; junction bases unmatched: 4. The CDR3 runs to 15 residues. Germline V gene data show CDR1 as SEHNR and CDR2 as FQNEAQ (reference sequence). CDR3 region: CASSFSGAYTDTQYF. The CDR3 bases are TGTGCCAGCAGCTTTAGCGGGGCCTACACAGATACGCAGTATTTT.

The chain recombines TRBV15 with TRBJ2-5; 7 bases are a match to TRBD2. The CDR3 length is 15 residues. Germline CDR1 and CDR2: LNHNV and YYDKDF (reference sequence). V was clipped by 3 bases and J by 0 bases; unmatched bases: 4. DNA for the CDR3: TGTGCCACCAGCAGGGGGGGGAGCGACCAAGAGACCCAGTACTTC. Protein: CATSRGGSDQETQYF. Based on the CDR3 plus reference TRBV15 and TRBJ2-5, the full variable domain is DAMVIQNPRYQVTQFGKPVTLSCSQTLNHNVMYWYQQKSSQAPKLLFHYYDKDFNNEADTPDNFQSRRPNTSFCFLDIRSPGLGDTAMYLCATSRGGSDQETQYFGPGTRLLVL.

V gene TRBV10-2 combines with J gene TRBJ1-3, with D perhaps TRBD1 (5 bases). The CDR3 spans 15 residues. CDR1 is WSHSY and CDR2 is SAAADI in the germline V gene. The V gene lost 0 bases and the J gene lost 1 base, with 7 bases spanning the gap. The CDR3 DNA is TGCGCCAGCAGTGAGTCGGGGCATTCTGGAAACACCATATATTTT. Its translation: CASSESGHSGNTIYF.